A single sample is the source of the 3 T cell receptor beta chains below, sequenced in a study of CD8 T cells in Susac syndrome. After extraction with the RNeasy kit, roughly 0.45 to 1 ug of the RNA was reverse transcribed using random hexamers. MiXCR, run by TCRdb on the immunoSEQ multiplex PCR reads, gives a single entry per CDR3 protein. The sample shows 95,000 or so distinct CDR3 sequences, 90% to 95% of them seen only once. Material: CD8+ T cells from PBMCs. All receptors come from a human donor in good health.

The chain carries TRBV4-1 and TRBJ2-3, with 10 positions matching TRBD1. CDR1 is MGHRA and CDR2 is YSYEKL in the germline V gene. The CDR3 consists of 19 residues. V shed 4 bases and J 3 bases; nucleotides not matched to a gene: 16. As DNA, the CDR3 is TGCGCCAGCAGCCCGCTACGTGCGGGACAGGGGTTTGGGACAGATACGCAGTATTTT. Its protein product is CASSPLRAGQGFGTDTQYF.

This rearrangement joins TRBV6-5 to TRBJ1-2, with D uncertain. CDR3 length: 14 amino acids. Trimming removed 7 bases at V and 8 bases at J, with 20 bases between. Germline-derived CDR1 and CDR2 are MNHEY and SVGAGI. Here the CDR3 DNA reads TGTGCCAGCAAGAATGGGGTAGGCTTGGGCGGCTACACCTTC. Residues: CASKNGVGLGGYTF.

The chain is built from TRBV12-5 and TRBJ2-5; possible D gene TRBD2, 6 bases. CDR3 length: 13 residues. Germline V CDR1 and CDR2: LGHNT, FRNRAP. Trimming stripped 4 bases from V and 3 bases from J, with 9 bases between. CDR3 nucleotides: TGTGCTAGTGGTTCACCGGGGGAAGAGACCCAGTACTTC. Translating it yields CASGSPGEETQYF.